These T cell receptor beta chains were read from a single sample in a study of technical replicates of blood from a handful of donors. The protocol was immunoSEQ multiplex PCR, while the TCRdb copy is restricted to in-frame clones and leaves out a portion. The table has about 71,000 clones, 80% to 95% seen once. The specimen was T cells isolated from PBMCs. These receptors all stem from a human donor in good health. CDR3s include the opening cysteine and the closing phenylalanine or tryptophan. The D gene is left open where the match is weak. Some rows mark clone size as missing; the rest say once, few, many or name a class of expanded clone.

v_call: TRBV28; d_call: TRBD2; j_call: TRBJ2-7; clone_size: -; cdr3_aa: CASSFNGGYEQYF; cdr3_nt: TGTGCCAGCAGTTTTAACGGGGGGTACGAGCAGTACTTC
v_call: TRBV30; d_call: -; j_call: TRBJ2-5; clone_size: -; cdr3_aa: CAWSVSETQYF; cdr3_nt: TGTGCCTGGAGTGTAAGCGAGACCCAGTACTTC
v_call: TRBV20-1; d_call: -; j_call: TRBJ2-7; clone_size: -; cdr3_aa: CSARPQAEQYF; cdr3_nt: TGCAGTGCTAGACCTCAAGCCGAGCAGTACTTC
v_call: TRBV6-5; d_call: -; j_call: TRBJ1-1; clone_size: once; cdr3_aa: CASLRGGTEAFF; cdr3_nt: TGTGCCAGCCTGAGGGGAGGCACTGAAGCTTTCTTT
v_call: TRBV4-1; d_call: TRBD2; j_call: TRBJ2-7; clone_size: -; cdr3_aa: CASSQESPSGAYEQYF; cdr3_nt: TGCGCCAGCAGCCAAGAATCGCCTAGCGGGGCCTACGAGCAGTACTTC
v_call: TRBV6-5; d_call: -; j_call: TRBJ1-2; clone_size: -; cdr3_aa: CASSYSDSGPIHYF; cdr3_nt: TGTGCCAGCAGTTACTCGGACTCCGGGCCGATCCACTACTTC
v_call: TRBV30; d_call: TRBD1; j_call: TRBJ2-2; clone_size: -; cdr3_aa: CAAASDRDNTGELFF; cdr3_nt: TGTGCCGCGGCGTCGGACAGGGATAACACCGGGGAGCTGTTTTTT
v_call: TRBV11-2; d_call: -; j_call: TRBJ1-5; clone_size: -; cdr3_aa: CASIRQSNQPQHF; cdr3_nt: TGTGCCAGCATCCGACAAAGCAATCAGCCCCAGCATTTT
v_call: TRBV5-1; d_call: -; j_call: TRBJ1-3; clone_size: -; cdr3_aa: CASSLVGAFSGNTIYF; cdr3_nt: TGCGCCAGCAGCTTGGTGGGAGCTTTCTCTGGAAACACCATATATTTT
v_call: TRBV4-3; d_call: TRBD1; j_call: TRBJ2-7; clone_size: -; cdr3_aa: CASSQLQGEPYEQYF; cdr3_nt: TGCGCCAGCAGCCAGTTACAGGGGGAACCCTACGAGCAGTACTTC
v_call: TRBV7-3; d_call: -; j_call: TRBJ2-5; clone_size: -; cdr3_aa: CASSLEGGQETQYF; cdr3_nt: TGTGCCAGCAGCTTAGAAGGGGGCCAAGAGACCCAGTACTTC
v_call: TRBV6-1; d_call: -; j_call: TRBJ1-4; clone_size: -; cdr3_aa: CASSWEANEKLFF; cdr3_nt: TGTGCCAGCAGTTGGGAGGCTAATGAAAAACTGTTTTTT
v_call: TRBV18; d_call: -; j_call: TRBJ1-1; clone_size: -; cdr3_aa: CASSPRVQMNTEAFF; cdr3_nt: TGTGCCAGCTCACCACGGGTACAGATGAACACTGAAGCTTTCTTT
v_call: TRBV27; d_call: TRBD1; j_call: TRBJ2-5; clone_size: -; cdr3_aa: CASSLGQGETQYF; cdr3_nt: TGTGCCAGCAGTTTAGGACAGGGGGAGACCCAGTACTTC
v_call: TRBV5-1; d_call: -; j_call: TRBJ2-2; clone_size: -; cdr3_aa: CASSWMLDINTGELFF; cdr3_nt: TGCGCCAGCAGCTGGATGCTGGACATTAACACCGGGGAGCTGTTTTTT
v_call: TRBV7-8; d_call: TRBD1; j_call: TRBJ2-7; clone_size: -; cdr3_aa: CASSPTRTGLSYEQYF; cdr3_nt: TGTGCCAGCAGCCCGACTCGGACAGGGCTCTCCTACGAGCAGTACTTC
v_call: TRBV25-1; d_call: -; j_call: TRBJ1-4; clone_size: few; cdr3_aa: CASSGTGSNEKLFF; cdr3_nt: TGTGCCAGCAGTGGGACTGGATCCAATGAAAAACTGTTTTTT
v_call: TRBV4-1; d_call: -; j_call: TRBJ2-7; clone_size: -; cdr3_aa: CASSQVSSYEQYF; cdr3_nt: TGCGCCAGCAGCCAAGTCTCCTCCTACGAGCAGTACTTC
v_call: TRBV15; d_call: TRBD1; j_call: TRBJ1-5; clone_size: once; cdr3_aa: CATSGLTGYSNQPQHF; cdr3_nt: TGTGCCACCAGCGGGCTGACAGGGTATAGCAATCAGCCCCAGCATTTT
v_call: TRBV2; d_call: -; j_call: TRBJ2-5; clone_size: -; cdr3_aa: CASSVSSQETQYF; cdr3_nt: TGTGCCAGCAGTGTATCCAGCCAAGAGACCCAGTACTTC
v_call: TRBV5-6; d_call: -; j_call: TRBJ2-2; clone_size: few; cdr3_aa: CASSWDAGGGNTGELFF; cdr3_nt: TGTGCCAGCAGCTGGGACGCAGGGGGAGGGAACACCGGGGAGCTGTTTTTT
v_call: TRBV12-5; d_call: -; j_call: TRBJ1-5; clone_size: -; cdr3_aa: CASGLVPLGRNNQPQHF; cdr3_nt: TGTGCTAGTGGTTTGGTACCGCTTGGGAGGAACAATCAGCCCCAGCATTTT